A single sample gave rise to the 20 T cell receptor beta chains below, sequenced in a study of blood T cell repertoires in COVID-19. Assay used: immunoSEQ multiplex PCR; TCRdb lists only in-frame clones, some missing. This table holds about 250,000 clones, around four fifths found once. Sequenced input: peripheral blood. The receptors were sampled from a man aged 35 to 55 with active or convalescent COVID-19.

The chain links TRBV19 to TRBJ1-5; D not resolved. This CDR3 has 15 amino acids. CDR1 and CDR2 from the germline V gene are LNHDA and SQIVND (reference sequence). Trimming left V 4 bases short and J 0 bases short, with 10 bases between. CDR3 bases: TGTGCCAGTAGTAACTCCGCCTATAGCAATCAGCCCCAGCATTTT. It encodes CASSNSAYSNQPQHF.

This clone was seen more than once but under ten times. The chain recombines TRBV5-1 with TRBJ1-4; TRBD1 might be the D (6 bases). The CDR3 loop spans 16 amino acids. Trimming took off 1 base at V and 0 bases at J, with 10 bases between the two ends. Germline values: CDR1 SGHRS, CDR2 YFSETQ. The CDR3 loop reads CASSLRTVATNEKLFF. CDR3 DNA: TGCGCCAGCAGCTTGAGGACAGTTGCAACTAATGAAAAACTGTTTTTT.

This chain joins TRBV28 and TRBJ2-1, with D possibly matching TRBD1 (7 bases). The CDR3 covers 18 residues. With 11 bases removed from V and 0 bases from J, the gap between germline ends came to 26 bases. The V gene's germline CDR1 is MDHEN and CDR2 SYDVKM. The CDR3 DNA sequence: TGTGCCGGAGGGCCCGACAGGGAGTTTTCGATCTCCTACAATGAGCAGTTCTTC. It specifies CAGGPDREFSISYNEQFF.

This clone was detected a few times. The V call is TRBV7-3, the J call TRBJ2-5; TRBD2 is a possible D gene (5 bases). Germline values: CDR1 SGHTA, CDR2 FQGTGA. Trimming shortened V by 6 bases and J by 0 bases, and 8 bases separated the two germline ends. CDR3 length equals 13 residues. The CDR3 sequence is CASSRTYQETQYF. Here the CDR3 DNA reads TGTGCCAGCAGTAGGACTTACCAAGAGACCCAGTACTTC.

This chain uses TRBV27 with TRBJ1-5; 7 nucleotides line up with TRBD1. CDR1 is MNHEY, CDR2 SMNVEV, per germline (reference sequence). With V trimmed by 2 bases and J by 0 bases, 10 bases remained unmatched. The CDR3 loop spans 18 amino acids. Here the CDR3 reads CASSLGGGGLYSNQPQHF. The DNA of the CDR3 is TGTGCCAGCAGTTTAGGAGGGGGCGGCCTTTATAGCAATCAGCCCCAGCATTTT.

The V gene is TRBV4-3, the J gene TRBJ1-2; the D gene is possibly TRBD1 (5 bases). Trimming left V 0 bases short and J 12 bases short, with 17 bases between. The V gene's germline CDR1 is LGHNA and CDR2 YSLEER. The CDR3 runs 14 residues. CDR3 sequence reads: CASSQDSGRGAHTF. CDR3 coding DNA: TGCGCCAGCAGCCAAGATAGCGGGAGGGGAGCCCACACCTTC.

The CDR3 spells CASSDRGRYGYTF. The CDR3 DNA reads as TGTGCCAGCAGCGACAGGGGACGCTATGGCTACACCTTC. The chain links TRBV7-2 to TRBJ1-2, with 8 bases lining up with TRBD1. With 5 bases clipped from V and 4 bases from J, the junction kept 3 bases outside the gene matches. The length of the CDR3 is 13 residues. Per the germline V gene, CDR1 is SGHTA and CDR2 is FQGNSA. The full variable domain, its missing parts supplied by reference TRBV7-2 and TRBJ1-2, is GAGVSQSPSNKVTEKGKDVELRCDPISGHTALYWYRQSLGQGLEFLIYFQGNSAPDKSGLPSDRFSAERTGGSVSTLTIQRTQQEDSAVYLCASSDRGRYGYTFGSGTRLTVV.

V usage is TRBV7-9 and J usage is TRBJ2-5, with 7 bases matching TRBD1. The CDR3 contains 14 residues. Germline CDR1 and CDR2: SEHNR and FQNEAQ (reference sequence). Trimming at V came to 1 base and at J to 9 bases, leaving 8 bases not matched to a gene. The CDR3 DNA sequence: TGTGCCAGCAGCTTAGTGGATAAAGGACAGGCCCAGTACTTC. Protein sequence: CASSLVDKGQAQYF.

The CDR3 DNA reads TGTGCCAGTAGTATAGCGGGACAGGGACAGTATGGCTACACCTTC. This encodes CASSIAGQGQYGYTF. V and J are TRBV19 and TRBJ1-2, with 9 bases fitting TRBD1. The germline gives CDR1 LNHDA, CDR2 SQIVND (reference sequence). V lost 1 base, J lost 5 bases, and 5 bases stayed unmatched. This CDR3 spans 15 amino acids.

CDR3 nucleotides: TGCAGTGCTAGTGGCCGTCAGGGGACAGGTGAAGCTTTCTTT. Translating it yields CSASGRQGTGEAFF. The chain is built from TRBV20-1 and TRBJ1-1, with 8 nucleotides matching TRBD1. The CDR3 totals 14 residues. Germline-derived CDR1 and CDR2 are DFQATT and SNEGSKA (reference sequence). V shed 3 bases, J shed 7 bases, and the junction held 10 bases outside the gene matches.

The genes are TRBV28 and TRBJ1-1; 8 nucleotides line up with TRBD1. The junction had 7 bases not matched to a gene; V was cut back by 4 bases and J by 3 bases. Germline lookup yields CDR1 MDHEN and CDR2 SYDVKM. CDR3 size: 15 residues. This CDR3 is CASSSAGGADTEAFF. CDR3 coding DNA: TGTGCCAGCAGTTCCGCAGGGGGCGCGGACACTGAAGCTTTCTTT. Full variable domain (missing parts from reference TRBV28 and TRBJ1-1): DVKVTQSSRYLVKRTGEKVFLECVQDMDHENMFWYRQDPGLGLRLIYFSYDVKMKEKGDIPEGYSVSREKKERFSLILESASTNQTSMYLCASSSAGGADTEAFFGQGTRLTVV.

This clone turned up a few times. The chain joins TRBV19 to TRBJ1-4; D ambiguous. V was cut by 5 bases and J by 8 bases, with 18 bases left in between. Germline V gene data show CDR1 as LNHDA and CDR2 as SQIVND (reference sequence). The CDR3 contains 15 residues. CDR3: CASSDPGSVGEKLFF. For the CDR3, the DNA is TGTGCCAGTAGTGACCCGGGGTCCGTGGGGGAAAAACTGTTTTTT.

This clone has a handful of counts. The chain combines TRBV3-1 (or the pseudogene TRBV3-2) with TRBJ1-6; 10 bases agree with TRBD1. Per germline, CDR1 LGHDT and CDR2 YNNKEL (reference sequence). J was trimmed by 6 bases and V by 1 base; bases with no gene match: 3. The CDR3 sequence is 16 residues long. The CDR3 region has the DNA TGTGCCAGCAGCCAAGGTTGGACAGGGGGTAATTCACCCCTCCACTTT. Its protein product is CASSQGWTGGNSPLHF.

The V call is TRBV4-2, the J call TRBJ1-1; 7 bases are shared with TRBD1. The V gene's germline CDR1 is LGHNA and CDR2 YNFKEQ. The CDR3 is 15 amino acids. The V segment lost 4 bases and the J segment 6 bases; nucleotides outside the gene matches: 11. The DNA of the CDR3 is TGTGCCAGCAGCCGCATGACAGGGCCGGGGCCTGAAGCTTTCTTT. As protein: CASSRMTGPGPEAFF.

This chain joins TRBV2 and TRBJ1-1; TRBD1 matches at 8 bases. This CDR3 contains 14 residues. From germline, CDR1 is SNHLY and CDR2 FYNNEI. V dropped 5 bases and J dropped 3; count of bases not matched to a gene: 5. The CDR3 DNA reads TGTGCCAGCAGTTGGACAGGGCGGGACACTGAAGCTTTCTTT. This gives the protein CASSWTGRDTEAFF. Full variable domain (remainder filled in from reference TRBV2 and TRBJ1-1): EPEVTQTPSHQVTQMGQEVILRCVPISNHLYFYWYRQILGQKVEFLVSFYNNEISEKSEIFDDQFSVERPDGSNFTLKIRSTKLEDSAMYFCASSWTGRDTEAFFGQGTRLTVV.

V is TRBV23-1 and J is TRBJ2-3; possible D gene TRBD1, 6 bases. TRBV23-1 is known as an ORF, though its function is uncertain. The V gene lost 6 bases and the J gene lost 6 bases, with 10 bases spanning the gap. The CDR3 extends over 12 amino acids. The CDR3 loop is CASRLRGDTQYF. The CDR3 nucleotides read TGCGCCAGCAGACTCAGGGGTGATACGCAGTATTTT.

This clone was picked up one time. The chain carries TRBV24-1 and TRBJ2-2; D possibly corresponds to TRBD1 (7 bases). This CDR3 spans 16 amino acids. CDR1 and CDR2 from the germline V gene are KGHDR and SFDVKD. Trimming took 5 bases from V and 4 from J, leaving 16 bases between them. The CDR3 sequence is CATSALEGASTGELFF. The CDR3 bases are TGTGCCACCAGTGCCCTGGAGGGGGCGAGCACCGGGGAGCTGTTTTTT.

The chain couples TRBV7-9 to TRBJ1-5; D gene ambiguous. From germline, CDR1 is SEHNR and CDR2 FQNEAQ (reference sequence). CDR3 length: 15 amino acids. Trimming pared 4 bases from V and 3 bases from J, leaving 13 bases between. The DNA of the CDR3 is TGTGCCAGCAGCTCAGGACTCTCCTACAATCAGCCCCAGCATTTT. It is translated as CASSSGLSYNQPQHF.

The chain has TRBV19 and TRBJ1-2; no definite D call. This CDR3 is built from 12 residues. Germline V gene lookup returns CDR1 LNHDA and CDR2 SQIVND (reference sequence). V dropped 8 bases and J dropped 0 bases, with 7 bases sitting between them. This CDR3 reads CASATANYGYTF. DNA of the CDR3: TGTGCCAGTGCTACAGCTAACTATGGCTACACCTTC.

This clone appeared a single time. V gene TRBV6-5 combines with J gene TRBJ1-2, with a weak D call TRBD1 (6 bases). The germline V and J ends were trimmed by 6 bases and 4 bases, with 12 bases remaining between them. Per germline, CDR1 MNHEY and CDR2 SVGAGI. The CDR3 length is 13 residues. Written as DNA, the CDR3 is TGTGCCAGCAGAGCTGTACAGGGCTATGGCTACACCTTC. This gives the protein CASRAVQGYGYTF.